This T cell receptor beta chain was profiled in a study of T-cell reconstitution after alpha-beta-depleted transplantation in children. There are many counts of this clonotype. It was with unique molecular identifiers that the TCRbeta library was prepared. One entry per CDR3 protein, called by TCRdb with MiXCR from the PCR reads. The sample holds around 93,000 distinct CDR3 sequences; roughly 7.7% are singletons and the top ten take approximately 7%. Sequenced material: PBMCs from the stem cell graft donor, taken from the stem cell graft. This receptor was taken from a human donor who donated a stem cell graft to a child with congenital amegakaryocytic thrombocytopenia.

The CDR3 DNA follows: TGCAGTGCGATACCGGGACATAGAGGACAGCCCCAGCATTTT. Amino acid sequence: CSAIPGHRGQPQHF. The V gene is TRBV20-1, the J gene TRBJ1-5; D is possibly TRBD1 (6 bases). V was clipped by 6 bases and J by 7 bases, with 19 bases between them. The CDR3 extends over 14 amino acids. Germline V gene lookup returns CDR1 DFQATT and CDR2 SNEGSKA (reference sequence).